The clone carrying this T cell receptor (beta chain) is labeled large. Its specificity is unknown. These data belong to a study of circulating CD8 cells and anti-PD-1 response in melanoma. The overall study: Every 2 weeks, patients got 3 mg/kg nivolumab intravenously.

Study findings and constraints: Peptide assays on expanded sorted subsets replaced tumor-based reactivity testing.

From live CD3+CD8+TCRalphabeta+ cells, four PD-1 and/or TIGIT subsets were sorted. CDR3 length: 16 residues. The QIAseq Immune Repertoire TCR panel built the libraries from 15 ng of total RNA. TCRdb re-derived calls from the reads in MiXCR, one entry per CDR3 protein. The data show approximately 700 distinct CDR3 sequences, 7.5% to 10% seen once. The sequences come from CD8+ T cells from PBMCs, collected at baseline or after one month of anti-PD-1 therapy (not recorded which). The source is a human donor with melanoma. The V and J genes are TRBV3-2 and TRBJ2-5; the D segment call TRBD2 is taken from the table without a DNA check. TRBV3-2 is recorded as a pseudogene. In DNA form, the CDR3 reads TGTGCCAGCAGCTTCTGGGTAGCGGGGGGAAGGGAGACCCAGTACTTC. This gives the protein CASSFWVAGGRETQYF.